Listed below are T cell receptor beta chains from one sample, sequenced in a study of blood T cells in healthy people across ages. TCRdb re-analysed the 5' RACE reads in MiXCR, keeping a single row per CDR3 protein. The table records about 1.1 million distinct CDR3 sequences, more than 30% of them present only once. The specimen was blood. The receptors originated from a man aged 18 to 30 in good health. Each CDR3 is given with its conserved first and last residue. Each record gives: J gene, D gene, V gene, CDR3 length, clone size, CDR3 protein, CDR3 DNA. The D gene is left open where the match is weak. Clone sizes are given selectively: once, few, many, or a class where the clone is expanded.

j_gene: TRBJ1-2; d_gene: NA; v_gene: TRBV6-2/TRBV6-3; len: 15; abundance: NA; CDR3aa: CASSYLRGTGYGYTF; CDR3nt: TGTGCCAGCAGTTACCTCCGCGGGACGGGGTATGGCTACACCTTC
j_gene: TRBJ1-2; d_gene: NA; v_gene: TRBV30; len: 12; abundance: NA; CDR3aa: CAWSIALYGYTF; CDR3nt: TGTGCCTGGAGTATAGCCCTCTATGGCTACACCTTC
j_gene: TRBJ1-1; d_gene: NA; v_gene: TRBV7-8; len: 14; abundance: NA; CDR3aa: CASISTGANTEAFF; CDR3nt: TGTGCCAGCATCTCGACAGGCGCGAACACTGAAGCTTTCTTT
j_gene: TRBJ2-1; d_gene: NA; v_gene: TRBV20-1; len: 11; abundance: few; CDR3aa: CSARRGAEQFF; CDR3nt: TGCAGTGCTAGGAGGGGTGCTGAGCAGTTCTTC
j_gene: TRBJ2-3; d_gene: TRBD1; v_gene: TRBV9; len: 15; abundance: NA; CDR3aa: CASSALGTGGDTQYF; CDR3nt: TGTGCCAGCAGCGCCCTAGGGACAGGGGGAGATACGCAGTATTTT
j_gene: TRBJ2-7; d_gene: TRBD2; v_gene: TRBV7-2; len: 16; abundance: NA; CDR3aa: CASSFPLAGVNNEQYF; CDR3nt: TGTGCCAGCAGCTTCCCTCTAGCGGGGGTAAACAATGAGCAGTACTTC
j_gene: TRBJ1-4; d_gene: NA; v_gene: TRBV7-8; len: 14; abundance: NA; CDR3aa: CASSPKRGGEKLFF; CDR3nt: TGTGCCAGCAGCCCAAAGCGGGGAGGTGAAAAACTGTTTTTT
j_gene: TRBJ1-6; d_gene: NA; v_gene: TRBV20-1; len: 13; abundance: NA; CDR3aa: CSADRQNNSPPHF; CDR3nt: TGCAGTGCCGACCGACAGAATAATTCACCCCCCCACTTT
j_gene: TRBJ2-7; d_gene: TRBD1; v_gene: TRBV6-2/TRBV6-3; len: 14; abundance: NA; CDR3aa: CASNLWTGSNEQYF; CDR3nt: TGTGCCAGCAACTTATGGACAGGGTCGAATGAGCAGTACTTC
j_gene: TRBJ1-2; d_gene: TRBD1; v_gene: TRBV20-1; len: 15; abundance: few; CDR3aa: CSARDPQGVGYGYTF; CDR3nt: TGCAGTGCTAGAGATCCCCAGGGGGTAGGCTATGGCTACACCTTC
j_gene: TRBJ1-5; d_gene: TRBD1; v_gene: TRBV4-1; len: 15; abundance: few; CDR3aa: CASSQFDRGNQPQHF; CDR3nt: TGCGCCAGCAGCCAATTCGACAGGGGGAACCAGCCCCAGCATTTT
j_gene: TRBJ2-7; d_gene: NA; v_gene: TRBV14; len: 17; abundance: NA; CDR3aa: CASSQEDLRTAPYEQYF; CDR3nt: TGTGCCAGCAGCCAAGAGGACCTCCGGACAGCCCCCTACGAGCAGTACTTC
j_gene: TRBJ1-5; d_gene: TRBD1; v_gene: TRBV20-1; len: 14; abundance: NA; CDR3aa: CSARDGQVGKPQHF; CDR3nt: TGCAGTGCTAGAGACGGACAGGTTGGGAAGCCCCAGCATTTT
j_gene: TRBJ2-2; d_gene: NA; v_gene: TRBV20-1; len: 15; abundance: few; CDR3aa: CSARAQDRWTGELFF; CDR3nt: TGCAGTGCTAGAGCTCAGGATAGGTGGACCGGGGAGCTGTTTTTT
j_gene: TRBJ2-7; d_gene: NA; v_gene: TRBV4-2; len: 15; abundance: NA; CDR3aa: CASSQESDSSYEQYF; CDR3nt: TGTGCCAGCAGCCAAGAGTCCGACAGCTCCTACGAGCAGTACTTC